This entry concerns a single T cell receptor (beta chain). What it recognizes is unknown. The V gene's germline CDR1 is SGHRS and CDR2 YFSETQ. Deletions cut 1 base from V and 6 bases from J, with 7 bases between. This CDR3 spans 12 amino acids. Method: immunoSEQ multiplex PCR; TCRdb's copy keeps in-frame clones and lacks some. The table lists approximately 2,000,000 clones, just under 95% of them singletons. The data are from a study of shared clonotypes between healthy human individuals. Study details: Three CD4 naive, three CD4 memory, two CD8 naive and one CD8 memory plate were used per donor.

Study-level results: Among the subsets, naive ones generally showed larger estimated richness than memory ones. Relative to their counterparts shared across all four donors, non-shared clonotypes exhibited diminished generation probabilities.

This sequence joins TRBV5-1 and TRBJ1-1; D ambiguous. This TCR was recovered from a man aged 18 to 29 in good health. Some clones in this sample may be carry-over from other donors' samples. The sequenced sample consisted of naive CD4+ T cells from PBMCs. Described subset: CD45RA+ positively selected. In DNA form, the CDR3 reads TGCGCCAGCAGCTTGTTAGACGCTGAAGCTTTCTTT. Its protein is CASSLLDAEAFF.